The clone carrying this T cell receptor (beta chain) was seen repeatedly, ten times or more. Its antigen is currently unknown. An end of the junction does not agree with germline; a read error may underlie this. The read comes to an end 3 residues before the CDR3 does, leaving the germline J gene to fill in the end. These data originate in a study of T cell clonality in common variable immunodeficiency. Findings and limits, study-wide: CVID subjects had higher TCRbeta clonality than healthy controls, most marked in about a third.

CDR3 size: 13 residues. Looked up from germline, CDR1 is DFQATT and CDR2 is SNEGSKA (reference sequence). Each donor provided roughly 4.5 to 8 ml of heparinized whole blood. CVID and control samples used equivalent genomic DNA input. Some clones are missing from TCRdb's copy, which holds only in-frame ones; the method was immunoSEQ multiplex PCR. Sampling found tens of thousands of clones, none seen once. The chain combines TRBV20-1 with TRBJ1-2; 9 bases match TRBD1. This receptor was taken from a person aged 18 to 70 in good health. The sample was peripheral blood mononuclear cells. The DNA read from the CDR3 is TGCAGTGCCGTTACAGGGGGCGCATATGCC. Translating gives CSAVTGGAYA. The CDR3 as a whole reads CSAVTGGAYAYTF.